This T cell receptor (beta chain) appears in the sequencing data of a study of blood T cell repertoires in COVID-19. Study in general: From the United States, Italy and Spain came samples of acute and convalescent COVID-19. T cells, B-cell-depleted T cells, or PBMCs provided the cDNA or gDNA that served as material.

The germline CDR1 and CDR2 sequences are KGHDR and SFDVKD. Unmatched junction bases numbered 4, after V lost 6 bases and J lost 4 bases. The CDR3 extends over 15 amino acids. Per the authors' pipeline: For nucleated cells, counts were estimated from reference gene primer amplification. The assay was immunoSEQ multiplex PCR, and TCRdb's table has in-frame clones only and misses some. That table gives V, J and clone size, and the DNA gave D and trimming. The data hold 90,000 or so clones, with approximately 80% observed a single time. This receptor was taken from a man aged 55-75 years with acute or convalescent COVID-19. The chain uses TRBV24-1 and TRBJ2-1; 11 bases align to TRBD1. Sequencing input: peripheral blood. CDR3 protein: CATSQGTGGYNEQFF. Here the CDR3 DNA reads TGTGCCACCAGTCAGGGGACAGGGGGGTACAATGAGCAGTTCTTC.